These 24 T cell receptor beta chains originate from one sample sequenced in a study of beta chain features in type 1 diabetes. Expressed TCRB transcripts were sequenced after all isolated RNA was converted to cDNA. The repertoire was sequenced with immunoSEQ multiplex PCR; TCRdb's copy has only in-frame clones and lacks some. In the table there are 250,000 to 400,000 clones, 12% to 15% of which are singletons. Sequencing was performed on central memory CD4+ T cells from blood. Receptor source: a man younger than 45 in good health.

This clone has only a few counts. This rearrangement joins TRBV5-4 to TRBJ2-1; weak D call: TRBD1 (5 bases). Germline CDR1 and CDR2: SGHNT and YYREEE (reference sequence). This CDR3 contains 14 residues. V was cut by 2 bases and J by 3 bases, with 9 bases left in between. CDR3 nucleotides: TGTGCCAGCAGCTTACCAGGGTTCTACAATGAGCAGTTCTTC. Its translation: CASSLPGFYNEQFF. Together with reference TRBV5-4 and TRBJ2-1, the CDR3 gives the full variable domain: ETGVTQSPTHLIKTRGQQVTLRCSSQSGHNTVSWYQQALGQGPQFIFQYYREEENGRGNFPPRFSGLQFPNYSSELNVNALELDDSALYLCASSLPGFYNEQFFGPGTRLTVL.

This clone showed up just a few times. The J gene is TRBJ1-3, the V gene TRBV7-9; D gene unclear. This CDR3 has 12 residues. Between the trimmed V and J ends, which lost 2 bases and 4 bases, there was a span of 3 bases. The germline gives CDR1 SEHNR, CDR2 FQNEAQ (reference sequence). CDR3 bases: TGTGCCAGCAGCTTACTCGGAAACACCATATATTTT. Encoded protein: CASSLLGNTIYF. Full variable domain (missing parts from reference TRBV7-9 and TRBJ1-3): DTGVSQNPRHKITKRGQNVTFRCDPISEHNRLYWYRQTLGQGPEFLTYFQNEAQLEKSRLLSDRFSAERPKGSFSTLEIQRTEQGDSAMYLCASSLLGNTIYFGEGSWLTVV.

This clone has a count of ten or more. This rearrangement joins TRBV7-9 to TRBJ2-7; D not resolved. CDR3 length: 14 amino acids. Germline CDR1 is SEHNR and CDR2 is FQNEAQ (reference sequence). The germline V and J ends were trimmed by 1 base and 2 bases, with 9 bases remaining between them. The CDR3 sequence: CASSLDGGAYEQYF. CDR3 nucleotide sequence: TGTGCCAGCAGCTTAGATGGTGGCGCCTACGAGCAGTACTTC.

This clone appeared a few times. The gene calls are TRBV4-3 and TRBJ1-5; 7 bases align to TRBD1. The CDR3 runs to 13 residues. Germline CDR1 and CDR2: LGHNA and YSLEER. V lost 2 bases to trimming and J lost 5 bases; unmatched junction nucleotides: 0. CDR3 DNA: TGCGCCAGCAGCCAACAGGGGGATCAGCCCCAGCATTTT. It codes for CASSQQGDQPQHF.

This rearrangement joins TRBV11-3 to TRBJ1-1; TRBD1 agrees at 8 bases. V dropped 2 bases and J dropped 11; count of bases not matched to a gene: 4. This CDR3 has 12 residues. Germline V gives CDR1 SGHNT, CDR2 YENEEA. CDR3 residues: CASSLRTGKAFF. The CDR3 region has the DNA TGTGCCAGCAGCTTAAGGACAGGGAAGGCTTTCTTT.

About this clone itself: A read error is possible here, since a much larger clone lies one base away. Additional DNA sequences in this sample encode the identical CDR3. The chain uses TRBV7-2 and TRBJ1-1; 7 nucleotides match TRBD1. The ends lost 1 base at V and 1 base at J; junction bases unmatched: 0. There are 14 residues in the CDR3. The germline gives CDR1 SGHTA, CDR2 FQGNSA. In DNA form, the CDR3 reads TGTGCCAGCAGCTTAGGACAGGGGAACACTGAAGCTTTCTTT. Translating it yields CASSLGQGNTEAFF.

Comment on this clone: It may be a read error: a sequence one base away is much more abundant. The gene calls are TRBV11-2 and TRBJ1-1; D unresolved. Germline-derived CDR1 and CDR2 are SGHAT and FQNNGV. The CDR3 is 10 residues long. Trimming removed 6 bases at V and 4 bases at J, with 3 bases between. CDR3 sequence: CASSGTEAFF. CDR3 nucleotides: TGTGCCAGCAGTGGCACTGAAGCTTTCTTT.

This clone was found a few times. The chain is built from TRBV5-1 and TRBJ2-2, with D maybe TRBD2 (5 bases). CDR3 size: 11 residues. Germline V gives CDR1 SGHRS, CDR2 YFSETQ. V was pared by 9 bases and J by 6 bases, with 9 bases between. CDR3 bases: TGCGCCACCGGGGTCCCCGGGGAGCTGTTTTTT. It is translated as CATGVPGELFF.

The chain joins TRBV27 to TRBJ2-2; D not certain. The CDR3 consists of 14 residues. V dropped 4 bases and J dropped 3 bases, with 9 bases sitting between them. The germline V gene has CDR1 MNHEY and CDR2 SMNVEV (reference sequence). The CDR3 is CASSSSLYTGELFF. The CDR3 DNA reads TGTGCCAGCAGTTCAAGCCTCTACACCGGGGAGCTGTTTTTT.

The rearrangement links TRBV10-3 to TRBJ2-4; 7 positions agree with TRBD2. The CDR3 is 16 residues long. The V gene's germline CDR1 is ENHRY and CDR2 SYGVKD. V was pared by 11 bases and J by 3 bases, with 16 bases of the junction left unmatched. The CDR3 DNA is TGTGCCCCGCCTCGGAGCGGGAAGATGGGCAAAAACATTCAGTACTTC. Translated: CAPPRSGKMGKNIQYF.

This clone has a handful of counts. The genes are TRBV18 and TRBJ1-2, with 8 bases fitting TRBD1. CDR3 size: 17 residues. CDR1 and CDR2 from the germline V gene are KGHSH and LQKENI. The junction had 10 bases not matched to a gene; V was cut back by 2 bases and J by 2 bases. The CDR3 bases are TGTGCCAGCTCACCAAGTCGACTGGGACAGGCAAACTATGGCTACACCTTC. Translated: CASSPSRLGQANYGYTF. Supplemented by reference TRBV18 and TRBJ1-2, the full variable domain reads NAGVMQNPRHLVRRRGQEARLRCSPMKGHSHVYWYRQLPEEGLKFMVYLQKENIIDESGMPKERFSAEFPKEGPSILRIQQVVRGDSAAYFCASSPSRLGQANYGYTFGSGTRLTVV.

V gene TRBV30 combines with J gene TRBJ2-1, with 7 bases that match TRBD1. Germline V gene data show CDR1 as GTSNPN and CDR2 as SVGIG (reference sequence). Germline trimming cut 7 bases from V and 0 bases from J; bases unmatched to any gene: 18. The CDR3 is 18 amino acids. The CDR3 region is CASQSGQRTPISYNEQFF. CDR3 DNA sequence: TGTGCCTCGCAGTCGGGACAGCGAACGCCAATCTCCTACAATGAGCAGTTCTTC. Combining the CDR3 with reference TRBV30 and TRBJ2-1 gives the whole variable domain SQTIHQWPATLVQPVGSPLSLECTVEGTSNPNLYWYRQAAGRGLQLLFYSVGIGQISSEVPQNLSASRPQDRQFILSSKKLLLSDSGFYLCASQSGQRTPISYNEQFFGPGTRLTVL.

The chain couples TRBV25-1 to TRBJ1-1, with 7 nucleotides matching TRBD1. J lost 2 bases, V lost 8 bases, and 8 bases had no gene match. The CDR3 covers 14 residues. The germline V gene has CDR1 MGHDK and CDR2 SYGVNS. The CDR3 DNA is TGTGCCAGCCGGCAGGGGGATTTTAACACTGAAGCTTTCTTT. Amino acid sequence: CASRQGDFNTEAFF.

This clone came up a few times. The chain uses TRBV6-6 and TRBJ1-5; D gene unclear. CDR1 MNHNY and CDR2 SVGAGI come from the germline V gene (reference sequence). The germline V and J ends were trimmed by 2 bases and 4 bases, with 9 bases remaining between them. This CDR3 contains 14 residues. The CDR3 reads CASSYVGGNQPQHF. DNA for the CDR3: TGTGCCAGCAGTTACGTGGGCGGAAATCAGCCCCAGCATTTT.

The V and J genes are TRBV7-9 and TRBJ1-1; no definite D call. The CDR3 loop spans 15 amino acids. The V and J ends lost 5 bases and 1 base respectively, with 14 bases between them. Germline CDR1 and CDR2: SEHNR and FQNEAQ (reference sequence). The CDR3 nucleotides read TGTGCCAGCAGCCCGTCGATGGCAGGGAACACTGAAGCTTTCTTT. As protein: CASSPSMAGNTEAFF.

This clone was found a few times. V usage is TRBV12-5 and J usage is TRBJ2-2; TRBD2 agrees at 11 bases. V lost 5 bases to trimming and J lost 3 bases; unmatched junction nucleotides: 5. The CDR3 is made up of 16 amino acids. Germline loops: CDR1 LGHNT, CDR2 FRNRAP. CDR3 in amino acids: CASGTTSGGYTGELFF. CDR3 sequence (DNA): TGTGCTAGTGGTACAACTAGCGGGGGCTACACCGGGGAGCTGTTTTTT. The variable domain in full, completed from reference TRBV12-5 and TRBJ2-2, reads DARVTQTPRHKVTEMGQEVTMRCQPILGHNTVFWYRQTMMQGLELLAYFRNRAPLDDSGMPKDRFSAEMPDATLATLKIQPSEPRDSAVYFCASGTTSGGYTGELFFGEGSRLTVL.

This clone was detected a few times. The same CDR3 also results from other DNA sequences found in this sample. This chain joins TRBV18 and TRBJ1-1; D unresolved. The germline gives CDR1 KGHSH, CDR2 LQKENI. The CDR3 has 13 residues. V was pared by 3 bases and J by 4 bases, with 9 bases between. CDR3 nucleotide sequence: TGTGCCAGCTCACCGGGGTCGGGCACTGAAGCTTTCTTT. Translated, it gives CASSPGSGTEAFF.

The chain carries TRBV9 and TRBJ2-3; maybe TRBD1 (6 bases). Germline-derived CDR1 and CDR2 are SGDLS and YYNGEE. Between the trimmed V and J ends, which lost 0 bases and 2 bases, there was a span of 13 bases. The CDR3 contains 16 residues. CDR3 DNA sequence: TGTGCCAGCAGCGTAGAACAGGGCGCTTTCACAGATACGCAGTATTTT. It yields the protein CASSVEQGAFTDTQYF. The full variable domain, completed using reference TRBV9 and TRBJ2-3, is DSGVTQTPKHLITATGQRVTLRCSPRSGDLSVYWYQQSLDQGLQFLIQYYNGEERAKGNILERFSAQQFPDLHSELNLSSLELGDSALYFCASSVEQGAFTDTQYFGPGTRLTVL.

Of note for this clone: This clone may be a read error of a much larger clone one base away. The sample contains more than one DNA sequence encoding this CDR3. The gene calls are TRBV11-3 and TRBJ1-1, with D unresolved. With 1 base removed from V and 5 bases from J, the gap between germline ends came to 8 bases. The V gene's germline CDR1 is SGHNT and CDR2 YENEEA. CDR3 length: 13 amino acids. The CDR3 DNA follows: TGTGCCAGCAGCTTAGGGGCGGGGACTGAAGCTTTCTTT. This encodes CASSLGAGTEAFF.

This clone was observed many times. This chain uses TRBV18 with TRBJ2-7; 9 bases line up with TRBD1. This CDR3 contains 15 residues. The V and J ends lost 1 base and 2 bases, in that order; junction bases with no gene match: 3. Germline V CDR1 and CDR2: KGHSH, LQKENI. As DNA, the CDR3 is TGTGCCAGCTCACCACAGGGACAGGGTCCCTACGAGCAGTACTTC. Translating gives CASSPQGQGPYEQYF.

In its sample, this clone was seen a few times. The chain links TRBV7-2 to TRBJ2-2, with 8 bases aligning to TRBD1. CDR3 length: 15 amino acids. V shed 5 bases and J 4 bases; nucleotides not matched to a gene: 6. Germline V gene lookup returns CDR1 SGHTA and CDR2 FQGNSA. The CDR3 loop is CASSLDRVITGELFF. The CDR3 nucleotides read TGTGCCAGCAGCCTGGACAGGGTAATCACCGGGGAGCTGTTTTTT.

In this sample, this clone turned up a few times. J is TRBJ2-1 and V is TRBV6-1; TRBD1 aligns across 10 bases. The CDR3 is 14 amino acids. The trim removed 4 bases at V and 6 bases at J, leaving 3 bases unmatched. Germline CDR1 and CDR2: MNHNS and SASEGT. CDR3 region: CASSGGQGGNEQFF. The CDR3 DNA is TGTGCCAGCAGTGGAGGACAGGGGGGCAATGAGCAGTTCTTC.

The rearrangement links TRBV4-3 to TRBJ2-5, with a possible D match to TRBD2 (6 bases). The CDR3 runs 17 residues. From germline, CDR1 is LGHNA and CDR2 YSLEER. V was pared by 0 bases and J by 1 base, with 15 bases between. The CDR3 protein is CASSQDRGSGVQETQYF. As DNA, the CDR3 is TGCGCCAGCAGCCAAGATCGGGGTAGCGGTGTCCAAGAGACCCAGTACTTC.

This clone appeared many times. The sample has other DNA sequences that encode this CDR3 too. The DNA for the CDR3 is TGTGCCAGCAGCCAAGATCGGGGCGGGGAGCTGTTTTTT. This sequence encodes CASSQDRGGELFF. The rearrangement uses TRBV14 and TRBJ2-2, with D perhaps TRBD2 (5 bases). Trimming removed 0 bases at V and 7 bases at J, with 6 bases between. CDR3 length equals 13 residues. Germline CDR1 is SGHDN and CDR2 is FVKESK.